The rows below give T cell receptor beta chains drawn from one sample of a study of shared clonotypes between healthy human individuals. Using immunoSEQ multiplex PCR, the repertoire was profiled, and TCRdb retains in-frame clones only, with some absent. The sample lists around 2,000,000 clones, approximately 94% occurring once. Sequencing was carried out using naive CD8+ T cells sorted from blood. The receptor source for this set is a man aged 18-30 years in good health. CDR3s include the opening cysteine and the closing phenylalanine or tryptophan. Each record gives: CDR3 protein, V gene, clone size, J gene. Where a row states a size, it is once, few, many or the class of an expanded clone; other rows omit it.

CDR3: CASSSPTGPNTEAFF
V: TRBV19
size: .
J: TRBJ1-1

CDR3: CASSPERTGAQPQHF
V: TRBV6-6
size: .
J: TRBJ1-5

CDR3: CASSWTGRGTGELFF
V: TRBV13
size: .
J: TRBJ2-2

CDR3: CASRRDKVNYGYTF
V: TRBV6-5
size: .
J: TRBJ1-2

CDR3: CASSPTAGGPFTDTQYF
V: TRBV7-6
size: .
J: TRBJ2-3

CDR3: CASSQDLRVGTQYF
V: TRBV7-9
size: once
J: TRBJ2-5

CDR3: CASSHPDRAYEQYF
V: TRBV5-4
size: .
J: TRBJ2-7

CDR3: CASSEALVGTSSNEQFF
V: TRBV6-1
size: .
J: TRBJ2-1

CDR3: CASSRGGNTEAFF
V: TRBV19
size: .
J: TRBJ1-1

CDR3: CASSPGQEDGYTF
V: TRBV7-3
size: once
J: TRBJ1-2

CDR3: CASSVSGEGSPLHF
V: TRBV9
size: .
J: TRBJ1-6

CDR3: CASSLRTSGRVPQETQYF
V: TRBV11-2
size: .
J: TRBJ2-5

CDR3: CASSYQNYEQYF
V: TRBV7-9
size: .
J: TRBJ2-7

CDR3: CASSPGHSYEQYF
V: TRBV5-4
size: .
J: TRBJ2-7

CDR3: CASSEGGLAMGEQYF
V: TRBV2
size: once
J: TRBJ2-7

CDR3: CAILTGSEQFF
V: TRBV12-5
size: .
J: TRBJ2-1

CDR3: CASSLGGSLHEQYF
V: TRBV5-5
size: .
J: TRBJ2-7

CDR3: CASSLGTSNTGELFF
V: TRBV27
size: .
J: TRBJ2-2

CDR3: CASSLERELSYEQYF
V: TRBV4-1
size: once
J: TRBJ2-7

CDR3: CASSATENTEAFF
V: TRBV10-2
size: .
J: TRBJ1-1

CDR3: CASSVGLAGDYEQYF
V: TRBV9
size: .
J: TRBJ2-7

CDR3: CASSPRLAEPQYYNEQFF
V: TRBV4-3
size: .
J: TRBJ2-1

CDR3: CASSPTLGILHEQFF
V: TRBV5-4
size: .
J: TRBJ2-1

CDR3: CASSQVFVTYDEQYF
V: TRBV4-1
size: .
J: TRBJ2-7

CDR3: CASSVDWPREGTGELFF
V: TRBV27
size: .
J: TRBJ2-2

CDR3: CASSTTQGVGETQYF
V: TRBV6-5
size: .
J: TRBJ2-5

CDR3: CASSPGVANGYTF
V: TRBV19
size: .
J: TRBJ1-2

CDR3: CASSEVAADYYEQYF
V: TRBV6-1
size: .
J: TRBJ2-7

CDR3: CASSQAGGPSTDTQYF
V: TRBV4-1
size: .
J: TRBJ2-3

CDR3: CASSPGSYEQYF
V: TRBV7-9
size: .
J: TRBJ2-7

CDR3: CASSPGTGSWEVTPYEQYF
V: TRBV18
size: .
J: TRBJ2-7

CDR3: CAWSVLGSPTDTQYF
V: TRBV30
size: .
J: TRBJ2-3

CDR3: CASRQGIQETQYF
V: TRBV6-1
size: once
J: TRBJ2-5

CDR3: CASSPLAGDASYSNQPQHF
V: TRBV7-6
size: .
J: TRBJ1-5

CDR3: CASSSKTGDGYTF
V: TRBV7-9
size: .
J: TRBJ1-2

CDR3: CASSLGGGWQPQHF
V: TRBV13
size: .
J: TRBJ1-5

CDR3: CAWSVGSYEQYF
V: TRBV30
size: .
J: TRBJ2-7

CDR3: CSVEDPGARSYNEQFF
V: TRBV29-1
size: .
J: TRBJ2-1

CDR3: CASSPAGDSEKLFF
V: TRBV6-6
size: .
J: TRBJ1-4

CDR3: CASSPGTALSSYEQYF
V: TRBV4-3
size: .
J: TRBJ2-7

CDR3: CASSTHREQDTEAFF
V: TRBV5-6
size: once
J: TRBJ1-1

CDR3: CASRLQGDLNTEAFF
V: TRBV6-1
size: .
J: TRBJ1-1

CDR3: CASSLNRDPLNTEAFF
V: TRBV2
size: .
J: TRBJ1-1

CDR3: CASSVNWAEGSTGELFF
V: TRBV9
size: .
J: TRBJ2-2

CDR3: CAWEGEPGELFF
V: TRBV30
size: .
J: TRBJ2-2

CDR3: CASSQDDRLLYGYTF
V: TRBV6-5
size: .
J: TRBJ1-2